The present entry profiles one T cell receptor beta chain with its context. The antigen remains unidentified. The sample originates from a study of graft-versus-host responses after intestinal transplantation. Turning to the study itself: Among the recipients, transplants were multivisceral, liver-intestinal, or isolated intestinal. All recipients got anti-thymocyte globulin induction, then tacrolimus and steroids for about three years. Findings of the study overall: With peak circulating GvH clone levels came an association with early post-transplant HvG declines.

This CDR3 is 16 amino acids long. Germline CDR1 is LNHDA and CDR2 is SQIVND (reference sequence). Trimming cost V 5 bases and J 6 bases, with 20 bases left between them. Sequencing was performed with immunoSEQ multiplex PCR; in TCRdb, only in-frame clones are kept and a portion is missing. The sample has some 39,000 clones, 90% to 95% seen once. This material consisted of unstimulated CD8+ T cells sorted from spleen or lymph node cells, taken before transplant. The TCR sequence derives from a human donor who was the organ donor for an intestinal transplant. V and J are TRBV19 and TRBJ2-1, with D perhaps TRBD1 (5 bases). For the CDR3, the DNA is TGTGCCAGTAGTTCGCTCAGGGAAATCGGTCGCAATGAGCAGTTCTTC. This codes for CASSSLREIGRNEQFF. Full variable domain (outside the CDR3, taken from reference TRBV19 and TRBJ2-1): DGGITQSPKYLFRKEGQNVTLSCEQNLNHDAMYWYRQDPGQGLRLIYYSQIVNDFQKGDIAEGYSVSREKKESFPLTVTSAQKNPTAFYLCASSSLREIGRNEQFFGPGTRLTVL.